These T cell receptor beta chains were read from a single sample in a study of control samples from healthy donors and cancer patients. TCRdb's copy holds only in-frame clones and misses some; the assay was immunoSEQ multiplex PCR. This sample yields approximately 70,000 clones, of which about four fifths are seen a single time; over 13% belongs to the top ten. The sequenced sample was blood. These receptor sequences come from a man aged 45-65 years in good health. CDR3s include the opening cysteine and the closing phenylalanine or tryptophan. The D gene is left open where the match is weak. Clone size, where shown, is once, few, many, or a class for clones that have expanded.

.,TRBV19,TRBJ2-1,.,CASKKRDEQFF,TGTGCCAGTAAAAAAAGGGATGAGCAGTTCTTC
.,TRBV7-2,TRBJ2-7,.,CASSSSTPRGEQYF,TGTGCCAGCAGCTCTTCGACCCCTCGGGGCGAGCAGTACTTC
.,TRBV4-3,TRBJ2-2,.,CASSQEEGVGTGELFF,TGCGCCAGCAGCCAAGAAGAGGGGGTAGGCACCGGGGAGCTGTTTTTT
.,TRBV6-6,TRBJ2-3,.,CASSSPTYRVQDTQYF,TGTGCCAGCAGTTCGCCCACTTACAGGGTTCAGGATACGCAGTATTTT
once,TRBV6-5,TRBJ2-2,TRBD2,CASSYRPGLAAGELFF,TGTGCCAGCAGTTACCGACCTGGGCTAGCGGCCGGGGAGCTGTTTTTT
.,TRBV5-1,TRBJ2-3,.,CASSLGSSGGTDTQYF,TGCGCCAGCAGCTTGGGCTCGTCGGGAGGCACAGATACGCAGTATTTT
.,TRBV3-1/TRBV3-2,TRBJ1-1,.,CASSQDHPGPNTEAFF,TGTGCCAGCAGCCAAGATCACCCGGGGCCTAACACTGAAGCTTTCTTT
.,TRBV18,TRBJ2-1,TRBD2,CASSPPNDAGGGQFF,TGTGCCAGCTCACCACCGAATGATGCGGGAGGCGGGCAGTTCTTC
.,TRBV4-1,TRBJ2-2,TRBD1,CARSRRDRERGELFF,TGCGCCCGCAGCCGCCGGGACAGGGAGAGGGGGGAGCTGTTTTTT
.,TRBV5-5,TRBJ2-1,.,CASRPWLAQYNEQFF,TGTGCCAGCAGACCCTGGCTAGCACAATACAATGAGCAGTTCTTC
few,TRBV9,TRBJ1-1,.,CASSVLENTEAFF,TGTGCCAGCAGCGTACTGGAGAACACTGAAGCTTTCTTT
.,TRBV6-5,TRBJ2-7,.,CASSRSMGDLEQYF,TGTGCCAGCAGTAGGAGTATGGGAGACCTAGAGCAGTACTTC
few,TRBV5-4,TRBJ2-4,.,CASSLGRDVQYF,TGTGCCAGCAGCCTTGGACGTGACGTTCAGTACTTC
.,TRBV30,TRBJ2-7,.,CAWNRDGGYEQYF,TGTGCCTGGAATAGGGACGGGGGTTACGAGCAGTACTTC
few,TRBV3-1/TRBV3-2,TRBJ2-2,TRBD1,CASGGQGVAGELFF,TGTGCCAGCGGTGGACAGGGCGTGGCCGGGGAGCTGTTTTTT
few,TRBV4-3,TRBJ2-1,TRBD2,CASSQGALAGGRDEQFF,TGCGCCAGCAGCCAAGGCGCTCTAGCGGGCGGGAGGGATGAGCAGTTCTTC
.,TRBV7-7,TRBJ2-5,TRBD2,CASSLAIGLAGPKYF,TGTGCCAGCAGCTTAGCTATTGGGCTAGCGGGACCCAAGTACTTC
.,TRBV20-1,TRBJ2-1,.,CSAMGYNEQFF,TGCAGTGCTATGGGTTACAATGAGCAGTTCTTC
.,TRBV28,TRBJ2-7,.,CASSLYPGSYEQYF,TGTGCCAGCAGTTTATATCCGGGTTCCTACGAGCAGTACTTC
.,TRBV27,TRBJ1-4,TRBD1,CASKQGALNEKLFF,TGTGCCAGCAAGCAGGGGGCTTTGAATGAAAAACTGTTTTTT
.,TRBV21-1,TRBJ2-4,.,CASSNEGQGGTKNIQYF,TGTGCCAGCAGCAACGAGGGACAGGGCGGCACCAAAAACATTCAGTACTTC
.,TRBV7-9,TRBJ2-1,.,CASSFSDSYNEQFF,TGTGCCAGCAGCTTCTCAGACTCCTACAATGAGCAGTTCTTC
.,TRBV23-1,TRBJ2-1,TRBD1,CASSHSKGAGCIHEQFF,TGCGCCAGCAGTCATTCAAAGGGGGCTGGCTGTATCCATGAGCAGTTCTTC
.,TRBV6-1,TRBJ2-3,TRBD2,CASSEWTGRTSGRNTQYF,TGTGCCAGCAGTGAATGGACAGGGCGGACTAGCGGGAGAAATACGCAGTATTTT
.,TRBV28,TRBJ2-7,TRBD2,CASSSPQREGKYEQYF,TGTGCCAGCAGTTCGCCGCAGCGGGAGGGGAAATACGAGCAGTACTTC
.,TRBV9,TRBJ1-1,.,CASSPPKSQNTEAFF,TGTGCCAGCAGCCCGCCAAAGAGTCAGAACACTGAAGCTTTCTTT
.,TRBV19,TRBJ1-5,.,CASSIVLGNQPQHF,TGTGCCAGTAGTATAGTCCTAGGTAATCAGCCCCAGCATTTT
.,TRBV19,TRBJ2-5,TRBD1,CASRPQGRETQYF,TGTGCCAGTAGACCACAGGGGCGCGAGACCCAGTACTTC
once,TRBV7-2,TRBJ2-7,.,CASSASPGPNYEQYF,TGTGCCAGCAGCGCGTCCCCGGGACCAAATTACGAGCAGTACTTC
once,TRBV14,TRBJ1-2,.,CASSTNDNYGYTF,TGTGCCAGCAGTACTAACGATAACTATGGCTACACCTTC
.,TRBV11-3,TRBJ2-5,.,CASSLSFEGRETQYF,TGTGCCAGCAGCTTATCGTTTGAAGGGAGAGAGACCCAGTACTTC
.,TRBV12-1,TRBJ2-5,.,CARTDGPPTKETQYF,TGTGCCAGGACGGACGGACCACCGACCAAAGAGACCCAGTACTTC
.,TRBV7-2,TRBJ1-1,TRBD1,CASSLDGTGGTEAFF,TGTGCCAGCAGCTTAGATGGGACAGGGGGCACTGAAGCTTTCTTT
.,TRBV5-1,TRBJ2-1,.,CASSLDTRGEQFF,TGCGCCAGCAGCTTGGATACTAGAGGAGAGCAGTTCTTC
.,TRBV6-2/TRBV6-3,TRBJ2-1,TRBD2,CASSFRIAGVRNEQFF,TGTGCCAGCAGTTTTAGGATAGCGGGAGTAAGGAATGAGCAGTTCTTC
few,TRBV5-1,TRBJ1-2,.,CASSLVSGDRGYTF,TGCGCCAGCAGCTTGGTATCAGGGGATAGGGGCTACACCTTC
few,TRBV4-1,TRBJ1-2,.,CASSQEEGTWEGYTF,TGCGCCAGCAGCCAAGAAGAGGGGACCTGGGAAGGCTACACCTTC
few,TRBV5-1,TRBJ2-2,TRBD1,CASSLDRGATGELFF,TGCGCCAGCAGCCTGGACAGGGGGGCCACCGGGGAGCTGTTTTTT
.,TRBV7-6,TRBJ2-3,TRBD2,CASSSNPTRGLARSDTQYF,TGTGCCAGCAGCTCCAACCCAACCCGGGGACTAGCGAGGTCAGATACGCAGTATTTT
.,TRBV7-2,TRBJ1-4,.,CASSFNGRGSGEKLFF,TGTGCCAGCAGTTTTAACGGGCGGGGGTCGGGTGAAAAACTGTTTTTT
.,TRBV30,TRBJ2-5,TRBD2,CAWSVRTSGSPRGETQYF,TGTGCCTGGAGTGTACGGACTAGCGGGAGCCCCCGAGGAGAGACCCAGTACTTC
.,TRBV3-1/TRBV3-2,TRBJ1-1,.,CASSQVVGVVNTEAFF,TGTGCCAGCAGCCAAGTGGTGGGGGTTGTGAACACTGAAGCTTTCTTT
.,TRBV9,TRBJ2-2,.,CASSVAVAPPPGELFF,TGTGCCAGCAGCGTGGCGGTCGCCCCGCCGCCCGGGGAGCTGTTTTTT
.,TRBV7-8,TRBJ2-7,TRBD2,CASSLLAVAYEQYF,TGTGCCAGCAGCTTACTAGCGGTCGCCTACGAGCAGTACTTC
.,TRBV28,TRBJ2-2,.,CASSFRRVGTGELFF,TGTGCCAGCAGTTTTAGGCGGGTTGGGACCGGGGAGCTGTTTTTT
.,TRBV4-1,TRBJ1-4,.,CASSPPGINEKLFF,TGCGCCAGCAGCCCTCCAGGGATTAATGAAAAACTGTTTTTT
.,TRBV30,TRBJ2-3,TRBD2,CAWSVRWGRANTDTQYF,TGTGCCTGGAGTGTACGTTGGGGGAGGGCCAACACAGATACGCAGTATTTT
few,TRBV28,TRBJ2-7,TRBD2,CASSFSGRGKNEQYF,TGTGCCAGCAGTTTTAGCGGGAGAGGGAAAAACGAGCAGTACTTC
once,TRBV6-5,TRBJ1-2,.,CASSYSVQLNYGYTF,TGTGCCAGCAGTTACTCGGTCCAGCTTAACTATGGCTACACCTTC
.,TRBV2,TRBJ1-6,.,CASRAFGAHSYPLHF,TGTGCCAGCAGGGCCTTCGGGGCCCATTCTTATCCCCTCCACTTT
.,TRBV27,TRBJ1-4,.,CASSFKRANNEKLFF,TGTGCCAGCAGTTTTAAAAGGGCGAATAATGAAAAACTGTTTTTT
.,TRBV28,TRBJ2-3,.,CASSPLKSRGTDTQYF,TGTGCCAGCAGCCCACTAAAATCTAGGGGCACAGATACGCAGTATTTT
.,TRBV12-3/TRBV12-4,TRBJ1-2,.,CASSSLPDYGYTF,TGTGCCAGCAGTAGTCTCCCAGACTATGGCTACACCTTC
.,TRBV29-1,TRBJ2-7,TRBD1,CSVEDRDRSPYEQYF,TGCAGCGTTGAAGACCGGGACAGGTCTCCCTACGAGCAGTACTTC